In its sample, the clone carrying this T cell receptor (beta chain) was seen a few times. Antigen specificity is unknown. With 60 Vbeta and 13 Jbeta primers, the PCR was carried out. Method: immunoSEQ multiplex PCR; TCRdb's copy keeps in-frame clones and lacks some. The sample carries approximately 80,000 clones, around 66% recorded once. The CDR3 is 16 amino acids. V gave up 5 bases and J gave up 5 bases; unmatched junction bases: 11. The V gene's germline CDR1 is MNHNY and CDR2 SVGAGI (reference sequence). Nominal health characterized the donors when sampled, though unrecorded immune exposures were likely. The record originates from a study of cytomegalovirus exposure and HLA in healthy donors. Points from the study as a whole: The majority of TCR sequences were rare, yet some public TCRs appeared in many donors. Prediction of most subjects' HLA-A and HLA-B alleles by TCR beta sequences was reportedly accurate. Cytomegalovirus status was reportedly diagnosed by the classifier with high sensitivity and specificity.

The TCR comes from a woman between 40 and 50 years old in good health and CMV-seropositive. The sequenced sample was PBMCs. The gene calls are TRBV6-6 and TRBJ2-3; 9 positions agree with TRBD2. In nucleotides, the CDR3 is TGTGCCAGCAGTGCGGGGGGGAGCGGGAGACAAGATACGCAGTATTTT. Amino acids: CASSAGGSGRQDTQYF.